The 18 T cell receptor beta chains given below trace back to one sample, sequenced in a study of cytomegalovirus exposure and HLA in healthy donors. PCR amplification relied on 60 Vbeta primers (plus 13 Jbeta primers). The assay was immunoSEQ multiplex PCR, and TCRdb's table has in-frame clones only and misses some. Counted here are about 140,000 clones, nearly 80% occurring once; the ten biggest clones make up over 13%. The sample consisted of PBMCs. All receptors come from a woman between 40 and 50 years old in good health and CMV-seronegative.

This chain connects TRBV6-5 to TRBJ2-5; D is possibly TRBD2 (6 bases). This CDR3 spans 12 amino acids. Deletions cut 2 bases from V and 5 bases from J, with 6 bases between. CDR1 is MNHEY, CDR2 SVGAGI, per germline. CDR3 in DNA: TGTGCCAGCAGTTACGGAGGGGAGACCCAGTACTTC. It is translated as CASSYGGETQYF.

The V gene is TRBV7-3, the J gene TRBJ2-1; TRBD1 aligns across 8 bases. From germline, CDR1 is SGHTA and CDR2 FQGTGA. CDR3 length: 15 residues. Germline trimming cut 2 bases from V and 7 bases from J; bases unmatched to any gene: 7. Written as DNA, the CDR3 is TGTGCCAGCAGCTTAGGGACAGGCGCTAGGAATGAGCAGTTCTTC. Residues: CASSLGTGARNEQFF.

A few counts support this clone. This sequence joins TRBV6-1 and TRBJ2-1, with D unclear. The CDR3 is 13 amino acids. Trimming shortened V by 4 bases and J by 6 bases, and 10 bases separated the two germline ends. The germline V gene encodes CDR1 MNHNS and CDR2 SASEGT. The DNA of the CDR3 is TGTGCCAGCAGTGTCGTAGCACCCAATGAGCAGTTCTTC. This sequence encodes CASSVVAPNEQFF.

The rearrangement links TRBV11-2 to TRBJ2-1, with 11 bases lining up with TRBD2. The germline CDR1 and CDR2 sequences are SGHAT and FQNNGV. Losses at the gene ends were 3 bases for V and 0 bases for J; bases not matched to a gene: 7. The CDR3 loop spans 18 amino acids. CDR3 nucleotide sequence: TGTGCCAGCAGCTTTGGTCCTAGCGGGGGGAGCTCCTACAATGAGCAGTTCTTC. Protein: CASSFGPSGGSSYNEQFF.

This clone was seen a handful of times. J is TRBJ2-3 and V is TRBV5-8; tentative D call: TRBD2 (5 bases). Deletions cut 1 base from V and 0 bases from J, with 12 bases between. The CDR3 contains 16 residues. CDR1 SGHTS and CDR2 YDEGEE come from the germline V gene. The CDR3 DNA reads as TGTGCCAGCAGCTTGTTGGCTAGCCCAAGCACAGATACGCAGTATTTT. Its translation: CASSLLASPSTDTQYF.

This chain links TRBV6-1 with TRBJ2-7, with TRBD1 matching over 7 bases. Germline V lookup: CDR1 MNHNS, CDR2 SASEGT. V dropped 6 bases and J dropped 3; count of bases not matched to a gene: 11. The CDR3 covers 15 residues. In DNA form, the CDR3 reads TGTGCCAGCAGGGCTACCGGGACAGAACGCTACGAGCAGTACTTC. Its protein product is CASRATGTERYEQYF.

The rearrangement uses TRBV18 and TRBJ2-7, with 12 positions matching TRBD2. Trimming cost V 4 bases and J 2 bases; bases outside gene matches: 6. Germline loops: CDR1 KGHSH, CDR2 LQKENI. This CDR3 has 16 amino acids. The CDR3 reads CASSLLAGGITYEQYF. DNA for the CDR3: TGTGCCAGCTCACTACTAGCGGGGGGAATAACCTACGAGCAGTACTTC.

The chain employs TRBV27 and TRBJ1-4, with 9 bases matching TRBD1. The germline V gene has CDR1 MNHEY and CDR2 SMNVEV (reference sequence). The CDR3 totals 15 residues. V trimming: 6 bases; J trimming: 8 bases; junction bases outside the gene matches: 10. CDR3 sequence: CASSTGGTGQEKLFF. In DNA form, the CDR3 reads TGTGCCAGCAGCACCGGGGGGACAGGGCAGGAAAAACTGTTTTTT.

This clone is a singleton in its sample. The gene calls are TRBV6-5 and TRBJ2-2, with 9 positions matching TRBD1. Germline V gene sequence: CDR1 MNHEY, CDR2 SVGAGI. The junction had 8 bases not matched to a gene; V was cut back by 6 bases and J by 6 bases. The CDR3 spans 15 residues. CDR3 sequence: CASRPRTGVSGELFF. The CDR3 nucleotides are TGTGCCAGCAGACCCCGGACAGGGGTGTCCGGGGAGCTGTTTTTT.

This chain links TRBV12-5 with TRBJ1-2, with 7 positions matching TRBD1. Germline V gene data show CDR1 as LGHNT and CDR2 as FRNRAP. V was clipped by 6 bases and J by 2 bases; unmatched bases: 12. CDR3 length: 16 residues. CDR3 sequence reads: CASGPPTGAVNYGYTF. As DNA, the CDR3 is TGTGCTAGTGGGCCCCCTACAGGGGCGGTGAACTATGGCTACACCTTC.

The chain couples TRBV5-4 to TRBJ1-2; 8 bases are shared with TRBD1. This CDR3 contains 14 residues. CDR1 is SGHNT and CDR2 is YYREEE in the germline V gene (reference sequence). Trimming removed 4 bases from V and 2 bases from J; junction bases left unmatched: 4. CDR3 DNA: TGTGCCAGCAGCCCGGGACAGGAAAACTATGGCTACACCTTC. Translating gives CASSPGQENYGYTF.

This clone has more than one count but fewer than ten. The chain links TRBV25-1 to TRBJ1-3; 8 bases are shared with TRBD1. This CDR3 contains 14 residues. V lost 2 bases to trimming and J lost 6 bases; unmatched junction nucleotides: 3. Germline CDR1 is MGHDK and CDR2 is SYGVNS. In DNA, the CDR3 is TGTGCCAGCAGTGAAGACAGGGGCCTAAACACCATATATTTT. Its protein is CASSEDRGLNTIYF.

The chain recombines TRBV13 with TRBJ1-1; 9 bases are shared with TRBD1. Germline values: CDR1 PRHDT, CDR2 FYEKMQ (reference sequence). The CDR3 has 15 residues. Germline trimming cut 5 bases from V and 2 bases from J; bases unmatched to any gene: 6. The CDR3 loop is CASSGQGSGNTEAFF. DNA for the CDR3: TGTGCCAGCAGCGGACAGGGGAGTGGAAACACTGAAGCTTTCTTT.

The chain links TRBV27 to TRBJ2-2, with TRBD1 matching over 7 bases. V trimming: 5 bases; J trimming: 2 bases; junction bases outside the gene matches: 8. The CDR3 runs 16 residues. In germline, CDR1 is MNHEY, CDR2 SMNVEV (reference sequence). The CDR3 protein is CASSPPRDRNTGELFF. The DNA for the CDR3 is TGTGCCAGCAGTCCCCCCAGGGACAGAAACACCGGGGAGCTGTTTTTT.

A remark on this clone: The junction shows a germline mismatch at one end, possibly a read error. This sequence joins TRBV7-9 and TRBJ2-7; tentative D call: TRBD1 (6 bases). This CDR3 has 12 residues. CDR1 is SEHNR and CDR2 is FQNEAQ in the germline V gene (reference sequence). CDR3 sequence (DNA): TGTTCCAGCAGCAACAGGGCCTACGAGCAGTACTTC. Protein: CSSSNRAYEQYF.

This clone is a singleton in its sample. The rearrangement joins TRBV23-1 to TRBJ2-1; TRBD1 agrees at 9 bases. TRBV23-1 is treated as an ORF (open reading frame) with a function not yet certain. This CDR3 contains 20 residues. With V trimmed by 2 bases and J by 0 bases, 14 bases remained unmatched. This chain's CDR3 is CASSQNPGQGFSCSYNEQFF. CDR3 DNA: TGCGCCAGCAGTCAAAACCCGGGACAGGGCTTTTCGTGCTCCTACAATGAGCAGTTCTTC.

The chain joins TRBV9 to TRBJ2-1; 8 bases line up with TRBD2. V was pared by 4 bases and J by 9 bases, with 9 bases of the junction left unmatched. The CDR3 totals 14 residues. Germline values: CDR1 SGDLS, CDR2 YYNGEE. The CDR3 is CASSSGLELGEQFF. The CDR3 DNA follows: TGTGCCAGCAGCTCGGGACTAGAGTTAGGTGAGCAGTTCTTC.

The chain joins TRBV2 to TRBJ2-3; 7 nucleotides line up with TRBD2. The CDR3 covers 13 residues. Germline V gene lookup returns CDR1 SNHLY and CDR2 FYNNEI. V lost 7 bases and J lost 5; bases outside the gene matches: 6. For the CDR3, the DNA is TGTGCCAGCACCGGACTAGGTAGAGATACGCAGTATTTT. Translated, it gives CASTGLGRDTQYF.